The rows below give T cell receptor beta chains drawn from one sample of a study of blood T cell repertoires in COVID-19. The table came from immunoSEQ multiplex PCR; TCRdb's copy has only in-frame clones and leaves some out. The profile shows 200,000 to 300,000 clones, around nine tenths of them singletons. Sequences were obtained from PBMCs or T cells enriched from blood (not recorded which). The source of these receptors is a young woman who had recovered from COVID-19. Both conserved end residues are part of each CDR3. For some rows the clone size is stated as once, few or many, or as a class when expanded; others skip it.

J gene | V gene | CDR3 length | clone size | CDR3 protein
TRBJ1-5 | TRBV5-5 | 18 | NA | CASSLETIDSYSNQPQHF
TRBJ2-2 | TRBV5-1 | 14 | once | CASSPRPNTGKLFF
TRBJ1-1 | TRBV5-4 | 15 | NA | CASSLKGRENTEAFF
TRBJ1-4 | TRBV30 | 15 | few | CAWRQFGTGVEKLFF
TRBJ1-2 | TRBV19 | 13 | NA | CASMEEGNYGYTF
TRBJ1-5 | TRBV7-2 | 17 | NA | CASSLRQGRLSNQPQHF
TRBJ1-1 | TRBV29-1 | 11 | once | CSAVWQVEAFF
TRBJ2-1 | TRBV4-3 | 21 | NA | CASSHHKTPGLAGGFYNEQFF
TRBJ2-5 | TRBV6-5 | 15 | NA | CASSNQVGAKETQYF
TRBJ1-5 | TRBV19 | 14 | NA | CASSIQGSNQPQHF
TRBJ1-4 | TRBV5-4 | 14 | NA | CASSIDRESEKLFF
TRBJ2-3 | TRBV29-1 | 16 | NA | CSGDGTSGGYTDTQYF
TRBJ1-5 | TRBV21-1 | 19 | NA | CASSKELTGGLGRNQPQHF
TRBJ1-1 | TRBV3-1/TRBV3-2 | 14 | NA | CASSPQNTRDRAFF
TRBJ1-5 | TRBV30 | 14 | NA | CAFEGQGSNQPQHF
TRBJ2-5 | TRBV18 | 20 | NA | CASSPLLGLAGGSAQETQYF